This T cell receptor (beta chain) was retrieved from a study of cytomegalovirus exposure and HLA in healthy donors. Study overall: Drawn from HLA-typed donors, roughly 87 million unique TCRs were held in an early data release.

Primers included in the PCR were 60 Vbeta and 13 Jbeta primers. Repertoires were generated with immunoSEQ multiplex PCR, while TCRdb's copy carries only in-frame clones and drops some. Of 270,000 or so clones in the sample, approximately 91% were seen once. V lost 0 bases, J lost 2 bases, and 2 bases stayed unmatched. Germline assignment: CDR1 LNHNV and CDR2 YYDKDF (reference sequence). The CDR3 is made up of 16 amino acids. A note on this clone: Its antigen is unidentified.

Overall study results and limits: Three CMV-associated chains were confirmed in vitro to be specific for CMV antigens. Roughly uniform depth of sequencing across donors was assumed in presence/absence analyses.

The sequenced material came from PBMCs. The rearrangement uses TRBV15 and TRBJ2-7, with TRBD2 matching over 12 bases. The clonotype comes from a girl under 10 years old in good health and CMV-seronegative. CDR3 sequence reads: CATSRDRLAGAYEQYF. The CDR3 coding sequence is TGTGCCACCAGCAGAGACCGACTAGCGGGAGCCTACGAGCAGTACTTC.